This T cell receptor beta chain was sequenced for a study of beta chain features in type 1 diabetes. Every bit of the isolated RNA underwent reverse transcription, so sequencing read expressed TCRB transcripts. TCRdb keeps only in-frame clones here, not all; method: immunoSEQ multiplex PCR. The sample comprises more than 150,000 clones, 7% to 9.5% of which are singletons, and 0.7% rests with the top ten. Study-level results: TCRB CDR3 length was moderately but significantly reduced in all four CD4+ subsets of Type 1 diabetes patients.

Germline V gene data show CDR1 as MNHEY and CDR2 as SVGAGI. The CDR3 is made up of 15 amino acids. Trimming took 2 bases from V and 3 from J; bases not matched to a gene: 7. About this clone itself: Its antigen is not identified.

Material: central memory CD4+ T cells from blood. The TCR was taken from a woman aged 25 to 39 with type 1 diabetes. The gene calls are TRBV6-5 and TRBJ2-7; 7 bases align to TRBD1. For the CDR3, the DNA is TGTGCCAGCAGTTACGGCCGACAGGGCGGCTACGAGCAGTACTTC. Translating gives CASSYGRQGGYEQYF.